Listed below are T cell receptor beta chains from one sample, sequenced in a study of CD8 T cells in Susac syndrome. MiXCR, applied by TCRdb to the immunoSEQ multiplex PCR reads, yields one record per CDR3 protein. The sample shows 150,000 to 200,000 distinct CDR3 sequences, about 93% of them seen only once. Sequencing was carried out using CD4+ T cells from PBMCs. These receptors originate from a human donor in good health. Both conserved end residues are part of each CDR3. D genes are given only for firm matches. Expanded clones are given a class, and other clones once, few, many or no size at all.

CASSSGQTGTQYF TGTGCCAGCAGCTCGGGACAGACGGGGACCCAGTACTTC TRBD1 TRBJ2-5 - TRBV7-2
CASSSGLPSGEQYF TGTGCCAGCAGCTCGGGACTACCGTCGGGGGAGCAGTACTTC TRBD2 TRBJ2-7 - TRBV7-3
CASSVGSRETQYF TGTGCCAGCAGTGTTGGGAGTCGGGAGACCCAGTACTTC - TRBJ2-5 - TRBV2
CASSQELGGGTEAFF TGTGCCAGCAGCCAAGAACTGGGAGGGGGCACTGAAGCTTTCTTT - TRBJ1-1 - TRBV3-1
CASSPPGATFDEQFF TGTGCCAGCAGCCCACCAGGCGCCACCTTCGATGAGCAGTTCTTC - TRBJ2-1 - TRBV6-5
CASSPTPGLHNYGYTF TGTGCCAGCAGCCCAACCCCGGGACTGCATAACTATGGCTACACCTTC - TRBJ1-2 - TRBV7-9
CATSGDRESTEAFF TGTGCCACCAGCGGGGACAGGGAGAGCACTGAAGCTTTCTTT TRBD1 TRBJ1-1 - TRBV15
CASSQQGQGGETQYF TGTGCCAGCAGCCAACAGGGTCAGGGTGGGGAGACCCAGTACTTC - TRBJ2-5 once TRBV4-2
CASSQDPTGVDEQYF TGCGCCAGCAGCCAAGACCCGACAGGGGTGGACGAGCAGTACTTC TRBD1 TRBJ2-7 once TRBV4-1
CASSRNQGDEQFF TGTGCCAGCAGCCGAAACCAGGGCGATGAGCAGTTCTTC - TRBJ2-1 - TRBV5-6
CASSDGEGGYTF TGTGCCAGCAGTGACGGGGAAGGGGGCTACACCTTC - TRBJ1-2 - TRBV2
CASDGAGRHEQYF TGTGCCTCCGACGGGGCAGGGCGACACGAGCAGTACTTC - TRBJ2-7 - TRBV6-2/TRBV6-3
CSPTRTGTDTQYF TGCAGTCCCACAAGAACAGGGACAGATACGCAGTATTTT - TRBJ2-3 - TRBV20-1
CASSVRQGANSPLHF TGTGCCAGCAGCGTAAGACAGGGGGCGAATTCACCCCTCCACTTT TRBD1 TRBJ1-6 once TRBV9
CASSLMGQGAPGYGYTF TGCGCCAGCAGCTTGATGGGACAGGGGGCGCCCGGCTATGGCTACACCTTC TRBD1 TRBJ1-2 - TRBV5-1
CASSSDRNTGELFF TGTGCCAGCAGCTCCGACCGTAACACCGGGGAGCTGTTTTTT - TRBJ2-2 - TRBV7-3
CSARPPYNEQFF TGCAGTGCTAGACCACCATACAATGAGCAGTTCTTC - TRBJ2-1 - TRBV20-1
CSARAGQTYGYTF TGCAGTGCTAGAGCAGGACAGACCTATGGCTACACCTTC - TRBJ1-2 - TRBV20-1
CSVEDQQGAGTDTQYF TGCAGCGTTGAAGATCAACAAGGGGCCGGCACAGATACGCAGTATTTT - TRBJ2-3 - TRBV29-1
CASSASYEQYF TGTGCCAGCAGTGCCTCCTACGAGCAGTACTTC - TRBJ2-7 - TRBV7-2
CASGLAGEVGDTQYF TGTGCCAGCGGACTAGCGGGGGAAGTGGGAGATACGCAGTATTTT TRBD2 TRBJ2-3 - TRBV12-3/TRBV12-4
CASSLVGGSYNEQFF TGCGCCAGCAGCTTGGTGGGGGGTTCCTACAATGAGCAGTTCTTC - TRBJ2-1 - TRBV5-1
CAIGSNYGYTF TGTGCCATTGGTTCTAACTATGGCTACACCTTC - TRBJ1-2 once TRBV28
CAPRGDPLNYGYTF TGTGCCCCGCGGGGGGACCCACTTAACTATGGCTACACCTTC - TRBJ1-2 - TRBV15
CSVNPGSYETQYF TGCAGCGTCAATCCAGGGTCTTATGAGACCCAGTACTTC - TRBJ2-5 - TRBV29-1
CSARNINNEQFF TGCAGTGCTAGAAACATTAACAATGAGCAGTTCTTC - TRBJ2-1 - TRBV20-1
CASSHQGRDYGYTF TGCGCCAGCAGCCACCAGGGACGGGACTATGGCTACACCTTC - TRBJ1-2 - TRBV4-1
CASSVQVSGNTIYF TGTGCCAGCAGCGTCCAGGTGTCAGGAAACACCATATATTTT - TRBJ1-3 once TRBV9
CASSPRSGDYGYTF TGTGCCAGCTCACCACGGTCAGGGGACTATGGCTACACCTTC - TRBJ1-2 - TRBV18
CAWRSYPNEQFF TGTGCCTGGAGGAGCTACCCCAATGAGCAGTTCTTC - TRBJ2-1 - TRBV30
CAWSGVQGNQPQHF TGTGCCTGGAGTGGGGTACAGGGGAATCAGCCCCAGCATTTT TRBD1 TRBJ1-5 - TRBV30
CASSQEVPSSYNSPLHF TGCGCCAGCAGCCAAGAAGTACCTAGCTCCTATAATTCACCCCTCCACTTT - TRBJ1-6 - TRBV4-3
CSARVHSRPYEQYF TGCAGTGCTAGAGTGCACAGCCGGCCCTACGAGCAGTACTTC - TRBJ2-7 - TRBV20-1
CSAQQGASLGSPLHF TGCAGTGCGCAACAGGGGGCATCCCTGGGTTCACCCCTCCACTTT TRBD1 TRBJ1-6 - TRBV20-1
CASSILAGGRETQYF TGTGCCAGCAGTATTTTAGCGGGGGGGCGAGAGACCCAGTACTTC TRBD2 TRBJ2-5 - TRBV12-3/TRBV12-4
CASSQATSGNHEQYF TGTGCCAGCAGCCAAGCAACTAGCGGGAATCACGAGCAGTACTTC TRBD2 TRBJ2-7 - TRBV3-1
CASSQAGGDEQFF TGTGCCAGCAGCCAAGCGGGGGGCGATGAGCAGTTCTTC - TRBJ2-1 - TRBV4-2
CSTPDQSPDTQYF TGCAGCACCCCGGACCAATCCCCAGATACGCAGTATTTT - TRBJ2-3 - TRBV29-1
CASRTSPTSGANVLTF TGCGCCAGCAGGACCTCACCCACCTCTGGGGCCAACGTCCTGACTTTC - TRBJ2-6 - TRBV5-1
CASSQQANTEAFF TGTGCCAGCAGCCAACAGGCGAACACTGAAGCTTTCTTT - TRBJ1-1 - TRBV14
CSASTENYGYTF TGCAGTGCTAGTACAGAAAACTATGGCTACACCTTC - TRBJ1-2 - TRBV20-1
CASSIGTSNEQFF TGTGCCAGCAGCATAGGGACTAGCAATGAGCAGTTCTTC TRBD2 TRBJ2-1 - TRBV11-2
CASSTPAGSRNSPLHF TGTGCCAGCAGCACTCCCGCGGGATCCAGGAATTCACCCCTCCACTTT - TRBJ1-6 - TRBV9
CASRQVQGNYGYTF TGTGCCAGCAGACAAGTCCAGGGAAACTATGGCTACACCTTC - TRBJ1-2 - TRBV4-2
CASSVEGQFNQPQHF TGTGCCAGCAGCGTAGAGGGACAGTTCAATCAGCCCCAGCATTTT TRBD1 TRBJ1-5 - TRBV9
CASSISGGWETQYF TGTGCCAGCAGCATTAGCGGGGGGTGGGAGACCCAGTACTTC TRBD2 TRBJ2-5 - TRBV6-1
CSVDQGLPDTQYF TGCAGCGTTGATCAGGGGTTGCCAGATACGCAGTATTTT - TRBJ2-3 - TRBV29-1
CASRGPLYNEQFF TGTGCCAGCAGAGGGCCCCTCTACAATGAGCAGTTCTTC - TRBJ2-1 once TRBV28
CASSANPGQGQETQYF TGTGCCAGCAGCGCTAATCCGGGACAGGGACAAGAGACCCAGTACTTC TRBD1 TRBJ2-5 - TRBV2
CAISAQNSPLHF TGTGCCATCAGTGCCCAGAATTCACCCCTCCACTTT - TRBJ1-6 - TRBV10-3
CSASPGQGAVQPQHF TGCAGTGCTAGCCCGGGACAGGGGGCCGTTCAGCCCCAGCATTTT TRBD1 TRBJ1-5 - TRBV20-1
CASKLDRGPNQPQHF TGTGCCAGCAAACTCGACAGGGGACCCAATCAGCCCCAGCATTTT TRBD1 TRBJ1-5 - TRBV12-3/TRBV12-4
CSASGGADEQYF TGCAGTGCTAGCGGGGGGGCGGACGAGCAGTACTTC TRBD2 TRBJ2-7 - TRBV20-1
CASSLVVASGNEQFF TGTGCCAGCAGCTTAGTGGTGGCTAGCGGTAATGAGCAGTTCTTC TRBD2 TRBJ2-1 - TRBV7-2
CASSIAEKLFF TGTGCCAGTAGTATAGCGGAAAAACTGTTTTTT - TRBJ1-4 - TRBV19